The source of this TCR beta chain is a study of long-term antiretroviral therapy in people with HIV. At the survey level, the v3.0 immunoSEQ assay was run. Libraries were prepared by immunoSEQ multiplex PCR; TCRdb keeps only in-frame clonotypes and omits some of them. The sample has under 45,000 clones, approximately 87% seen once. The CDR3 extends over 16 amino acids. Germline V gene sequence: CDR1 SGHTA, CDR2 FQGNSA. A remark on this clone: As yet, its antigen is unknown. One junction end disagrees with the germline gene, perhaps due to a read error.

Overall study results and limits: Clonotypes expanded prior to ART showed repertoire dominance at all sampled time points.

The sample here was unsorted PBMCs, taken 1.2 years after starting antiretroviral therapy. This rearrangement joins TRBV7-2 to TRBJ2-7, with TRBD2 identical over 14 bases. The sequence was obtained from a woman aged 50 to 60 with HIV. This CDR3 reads CASRLGTSGGYYEQYF. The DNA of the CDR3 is TGTGCCAGCAGATTAGGGACTAGCGGGGGATACTACGAGCAGTACTTC.